Reported below is one T cell receptor beta chain. The antigen is undetermined. This specimen belongs to a study of cytomegalovirus exposure and HLA in healthy donors. Findings and limits, study-wide: It was found in a later analysis that first-cohort TCR clusters tended to co-occur in the 100 to 150 validation repertoires.

TCRdb keeps only in-frame clones here, not all; method: immunoSEQ multiplex PCR. Here the sample spans under 100,000 clones, 95% being singletons. The specimen sequenced was PBMCs. This receptor was obtained from a woman aged 18-29 years in good health and CMV-seronegative.

The CDR3 DNA reads TGTGCCAGCAGTGAATACTGGCAACGCCAAGAGACCCAGTACTTC. This gives the protein CASSEYWQRQETQYF. The rearrangement uses TRBV25-1 and TRBJ2-5; D ambiguous. The germline gives CDR1 MGHDK, CDR2 SYGVNS. Between the trimmed V and J ends, which lost 0 bases and 1 base, there was a span of 9 bases. The CDR3 sequence is 15 residues long.